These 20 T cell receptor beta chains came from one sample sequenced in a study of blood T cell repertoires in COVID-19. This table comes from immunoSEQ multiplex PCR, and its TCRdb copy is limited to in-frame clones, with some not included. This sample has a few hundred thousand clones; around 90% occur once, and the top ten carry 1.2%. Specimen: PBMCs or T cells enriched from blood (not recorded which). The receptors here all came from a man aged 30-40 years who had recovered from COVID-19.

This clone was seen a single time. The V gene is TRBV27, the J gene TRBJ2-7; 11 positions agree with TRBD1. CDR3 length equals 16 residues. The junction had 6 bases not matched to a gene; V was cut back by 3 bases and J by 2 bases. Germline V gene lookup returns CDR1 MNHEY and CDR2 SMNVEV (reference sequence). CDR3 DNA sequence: TGTGCCAGCAGTTTGAAAGGACAGGGGGCCACCTACGAGCAGTACTTC. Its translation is CASSLKGQGATYEQYF.

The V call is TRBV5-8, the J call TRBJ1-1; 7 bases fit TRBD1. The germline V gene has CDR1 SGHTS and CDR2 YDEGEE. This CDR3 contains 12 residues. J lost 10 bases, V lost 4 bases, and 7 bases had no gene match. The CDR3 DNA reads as TGTGCCAGCAGCGCCCAGGGGGATCGAGCTTTCTTT. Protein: CASSAQGDRAFF. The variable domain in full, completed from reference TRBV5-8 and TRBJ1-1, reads EAGVTQSPTHLIKTRGQQATLRCSPISGHTSVYWYQQALGLGLQFLLWYDEGEERNRGNFPPRFSGRQFPNYSSELNVNALELEDSALYLCASSAQGDRAFFGQGTRLTVV.

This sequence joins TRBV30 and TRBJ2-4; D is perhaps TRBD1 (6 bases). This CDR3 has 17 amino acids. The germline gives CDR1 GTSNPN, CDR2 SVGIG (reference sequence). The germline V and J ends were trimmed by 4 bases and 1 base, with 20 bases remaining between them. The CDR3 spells CAWKTGKRPLAKNIQYF. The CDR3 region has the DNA TGTGCCTGGAAAACAGGGAAAAGACCCCTGGCCAAAAACATTCAGTACTTC.

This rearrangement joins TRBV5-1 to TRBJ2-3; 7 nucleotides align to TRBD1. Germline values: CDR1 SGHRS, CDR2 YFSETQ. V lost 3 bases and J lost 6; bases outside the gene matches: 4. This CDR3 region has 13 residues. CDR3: CASSWTGRDTQYF. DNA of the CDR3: TGCGCCAGCAGCTGGACAGGACGGGATACGCAGTATTTT.

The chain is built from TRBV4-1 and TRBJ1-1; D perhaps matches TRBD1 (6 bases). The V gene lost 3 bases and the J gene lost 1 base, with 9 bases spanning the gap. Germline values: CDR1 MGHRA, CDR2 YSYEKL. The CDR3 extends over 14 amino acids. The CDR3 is CASSHPDRNTEAFF. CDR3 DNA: TGCGCCAGCAGCCACCCGGACAGGAACACTGAAGCTTTCTTT.

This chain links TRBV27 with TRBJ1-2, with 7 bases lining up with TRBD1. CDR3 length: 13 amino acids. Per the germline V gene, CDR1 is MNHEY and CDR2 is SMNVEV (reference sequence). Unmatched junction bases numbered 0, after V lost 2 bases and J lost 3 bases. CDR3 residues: CASSLGTDYGYTF. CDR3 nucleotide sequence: TGTGCCAGCAGTTTAGGGACAGACTATGGCTACACCTTC.

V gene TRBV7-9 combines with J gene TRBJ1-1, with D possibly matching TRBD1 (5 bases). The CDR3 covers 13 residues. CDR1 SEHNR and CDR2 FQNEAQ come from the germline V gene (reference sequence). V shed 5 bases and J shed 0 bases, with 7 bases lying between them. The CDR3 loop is CASSPRVNTEAFF. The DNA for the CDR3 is TGTGCCAGCAGCCCCAGGGTGAACACTGAAGCTTTCTTT.

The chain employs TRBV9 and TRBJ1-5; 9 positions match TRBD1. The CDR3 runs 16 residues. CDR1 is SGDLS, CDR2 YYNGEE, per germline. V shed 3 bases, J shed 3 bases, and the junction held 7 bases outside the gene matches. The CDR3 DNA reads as TGTGCCAGCAGCGAGGGACAGGGTGAGGCCAATCAGCCCCAGCATTTT. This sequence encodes CASSEGQGEANQPQHF.

CDR3 DNA sequence: TGTGCCAGCAGCGTAATGGGGATGACAGGGGTGAGTCCTTACGAGCAGTACTTC. Protein: CASSVMGMTGVSPYEQYF. The chain links TRBV11-2 to TRBJ2-7; 8 bases fit TRBD1. Germline V CDR1 and CDR2: SGHAT, FQNNGV. CDR3 length equals 18 residues. V trimming: 5 bases; J trimming: 4 bases; junction bases outside the gene matches: 19.

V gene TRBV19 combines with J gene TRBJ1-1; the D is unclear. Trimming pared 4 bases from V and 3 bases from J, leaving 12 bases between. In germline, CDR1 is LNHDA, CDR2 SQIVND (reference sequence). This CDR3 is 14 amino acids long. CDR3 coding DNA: TGTGCCAGTAGTAAGGAGGTGATGGACACTGAAGCTTTCTTT. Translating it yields CASSKEVMDTEAFF.

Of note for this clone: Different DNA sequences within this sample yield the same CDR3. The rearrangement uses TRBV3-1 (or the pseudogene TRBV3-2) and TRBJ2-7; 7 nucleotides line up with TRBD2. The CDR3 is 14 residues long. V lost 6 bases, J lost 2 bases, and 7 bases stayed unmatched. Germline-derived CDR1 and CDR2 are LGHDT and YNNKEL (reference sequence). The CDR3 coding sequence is TGTGCCAGCAGTCGATTGGGGGGGACCTACGAGCAGTACTTC. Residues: CASSRLGGTYEQYF.

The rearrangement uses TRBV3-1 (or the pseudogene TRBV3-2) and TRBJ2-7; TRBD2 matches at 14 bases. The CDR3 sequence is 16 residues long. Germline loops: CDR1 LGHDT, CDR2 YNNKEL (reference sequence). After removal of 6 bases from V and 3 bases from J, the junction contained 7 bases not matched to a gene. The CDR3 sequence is CASSRLGTSGSYEQYF. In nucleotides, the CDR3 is TGTGCCAGCAGTCGCCTCGGGACTAGCGGGAGCTACGAGCAGTACTTC.

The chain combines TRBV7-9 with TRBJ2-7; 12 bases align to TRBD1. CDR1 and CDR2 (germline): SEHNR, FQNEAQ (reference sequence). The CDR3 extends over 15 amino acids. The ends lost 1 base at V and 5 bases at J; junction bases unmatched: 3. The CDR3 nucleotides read TGTGCCAGCAGCTTAGGGGGACAGGGGGCACACGAGCAGTACTTC. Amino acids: CASSLGGQGAHEQYF.

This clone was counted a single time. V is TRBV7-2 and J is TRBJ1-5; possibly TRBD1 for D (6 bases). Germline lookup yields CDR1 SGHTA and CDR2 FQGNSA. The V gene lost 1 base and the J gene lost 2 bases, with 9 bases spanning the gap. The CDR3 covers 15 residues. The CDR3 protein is CASSLGGRGNQPQHF. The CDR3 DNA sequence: TGTGCCAGCAGCTTAGGGGGGCGGGGCAATCAGCCCCAGCATTTT.

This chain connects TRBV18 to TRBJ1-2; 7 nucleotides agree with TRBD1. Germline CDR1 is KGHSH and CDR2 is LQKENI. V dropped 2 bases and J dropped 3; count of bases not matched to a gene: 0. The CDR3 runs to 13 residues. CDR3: CASSPTGDYGYTF. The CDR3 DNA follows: TGTGCCAGCTCACCAACAGGGGACTATGGCTACACCTTC.

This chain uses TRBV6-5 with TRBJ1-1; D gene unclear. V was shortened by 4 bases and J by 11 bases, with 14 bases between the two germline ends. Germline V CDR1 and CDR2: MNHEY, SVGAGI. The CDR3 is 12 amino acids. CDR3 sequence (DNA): TGTGCCAGCAGTTCGCCAGCGCTTGGGGCTTTCTTT. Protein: CASSSPALGAFF.

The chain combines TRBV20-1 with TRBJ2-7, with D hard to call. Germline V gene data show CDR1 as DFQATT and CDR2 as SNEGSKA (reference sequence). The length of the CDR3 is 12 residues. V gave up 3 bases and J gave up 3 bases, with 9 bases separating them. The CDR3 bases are TGCAGTGCTAGTCCCGAGCACTACGAGCAGTACTTC. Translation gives CSASPEHYEQYF.

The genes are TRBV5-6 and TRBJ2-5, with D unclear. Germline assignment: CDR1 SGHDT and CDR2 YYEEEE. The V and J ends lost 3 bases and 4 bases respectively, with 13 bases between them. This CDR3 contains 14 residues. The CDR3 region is CASSSDARGETQYF. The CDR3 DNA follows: TGTGCCAGCAGCTCCGATGCCAGAGGAGAGACCCAGTACTTC.

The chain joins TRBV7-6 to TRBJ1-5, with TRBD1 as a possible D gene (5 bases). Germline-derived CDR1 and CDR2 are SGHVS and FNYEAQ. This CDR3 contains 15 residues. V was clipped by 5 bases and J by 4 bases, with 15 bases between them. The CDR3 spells CASSPLGGGNQPQHF. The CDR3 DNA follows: TGTGCCAGCAGCCCCCTTGGGGGAGGAAATCAGCCCCAGCATTTT.

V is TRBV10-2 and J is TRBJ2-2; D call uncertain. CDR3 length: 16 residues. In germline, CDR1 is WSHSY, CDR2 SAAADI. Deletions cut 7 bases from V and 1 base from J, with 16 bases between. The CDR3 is CASTSARLRNTGELFF. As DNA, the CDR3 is TGCGCCAGCACCAGCGCCCGCCTACGGAACACCGGGGAGCTGTTTTTT.